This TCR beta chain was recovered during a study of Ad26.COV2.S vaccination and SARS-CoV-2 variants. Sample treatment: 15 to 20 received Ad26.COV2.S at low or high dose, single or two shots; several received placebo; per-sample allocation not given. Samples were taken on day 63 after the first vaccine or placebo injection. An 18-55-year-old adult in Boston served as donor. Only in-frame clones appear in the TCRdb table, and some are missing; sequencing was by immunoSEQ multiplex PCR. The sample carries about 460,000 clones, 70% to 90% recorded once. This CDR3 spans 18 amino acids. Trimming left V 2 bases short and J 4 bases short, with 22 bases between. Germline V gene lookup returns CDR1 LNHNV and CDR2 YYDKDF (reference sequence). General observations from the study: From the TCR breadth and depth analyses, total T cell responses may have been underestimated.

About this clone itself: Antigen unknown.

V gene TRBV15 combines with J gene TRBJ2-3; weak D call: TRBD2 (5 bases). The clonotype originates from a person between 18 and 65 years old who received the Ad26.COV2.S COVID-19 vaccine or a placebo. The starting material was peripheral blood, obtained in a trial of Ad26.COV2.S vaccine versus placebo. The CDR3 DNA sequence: TGTGCCACCAGCAGACCCGACGCATTTTCGGGATTCGCAGATACGCAGTATTTT. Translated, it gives CATSRPDAFSGFADTQYF.